This TCR beta chain was identified during a study of CD8+ T cells in alopecia areata. The treatment: oral pan-JAK inhibitor, 5-10 mg twice daily. RNA was extracted and reverse transcribed into cDNA as the sequencing template. Assay: immunoSEQ multiplex PCR; the TCRdb copy retains only in-frame clones and omits some. The sample holds about 210,000 clones, roughly 44% seen once. V was trimmed by 2 bases and J by 6 bases, leaving 18 bases between them. This CDR3 contains 15 residues. The V gene's germline CDR1 is SGHRS and CDR2 YFSETQ. This clonotype was sampled from a human donor with alopecia areata. The chain employs TRBV5-1 and TRBJ2-7, with D unclear. The input for sequencing was CD4+ T cells sorted from blood, taken at roughly week 36, from a patient treated with tofacitinib. The CDR3 loop is CASSFGQSLWGEQYF. As DNA, the CDR3 is TGCGCCAGCAGCTTTGGGCAGAGTCTATGGGGCGAGCAGTACTTC. The variable domain in full, with the rest retrieved from reference TRBV5-1 and TRBJ2-7, is KAGVTQTPRYLIKTRGQQVTLSCSPISGHRSVSWYQQTPGQGLQFLFEYFSETQRNKGNFPGRFSGRQFSNSRSEMNVSTLELGDSALYLCASSFGQSLWGEQYFGPGTRLTVT.